The rows below give T cell receptor beta chains drawn from one sample of a study of control samples from healthy donors and cancer patients. Method: immunoSEQ multiplex PCR; TCRdb's copy keeps in-frame clones and lacks some. Of around 67,000 clones listed, approximately 90% were seen once; the top ten hold approximately 5.1%. Sequencing was done on a sample of PBMCs. These receptor sequences come from a man in his fifties or sixties with colorectal cancer. The CDR3 runs from the conserved cysteine through the conserved F or W. Fields, in order: J gene, clone size, D gene, V gene, CDR3 protein, CDR3 DNA. The D gene is left open where the match is weak. The size entry is marked missing in some rows and otherwise reads once, few, many or a size class.

J gene: TRBJ2-4; clone size: NA; D gene: NA; V gene: TRBV11-3; CDR3 protein: CASSREGDWKNIQYF; CDR3 DNA: TGTGCCAGCAGCCGAGAAGGGGACTGGAAAAACATTCAGTACTTC
J gene: TRBJ1-6; clone size: NA; D gene: NA; V gene: TRBV18; CDR3 protein: CASSPPNTYNSPLHF; CDR3 DNA: TGTGCCAGCTCACCACCAAATACCTATAATTCACCCCTCCACTTT
J gene: TRBJ2-2; clone size: once; D gene: TRBD2; V gene: TRBV19; CDR3 protein: CASSIELAGNTGELFF; CDR3 DNA: TGTGCCAGTAGTATTGAACTAGCGGGAAACACCGGGGAGCTGTTTTTT
J gene: TRBJ1-1; clone size: NA; D gene: NA; V gene: TRBV6-6; CDR3 protein: CASLPGVRNTEAFF; CDR3 DNA: TGTGCCAGCCTGCCCGGGGTAAGGAACACTGAAGCTTTCTTT
J gene: TRBJ2-1; clone size: once; D gene: TRBD2; V gene: TRBV11-3; CDR3 protein: CASSLAGGASSYNEQFF; CDR3 DNA: TGTGCCAGCAGCTTAGCGGGGGGGGCCAGCTCCTACAATGAGCAGTTCTTC
J gene: TRBJ2-7; clone size: once; D gene: TRBD1; V gene: TRBV9; CDR3 protein: CASSVGVRGPYEQYF; CDR3 DNA: TGTGCCAGCAGCGTAGGTGTGAGGGGGCCCTACGAGCAGTACTTC
J gene: TRBJ1-6; clone size: few; D gene: NA; V gene: TRBV10-3; CDR3 protein: CAISDNSPLHF; CDR3 DNA: TGTGCCATCAGTGATAATTCACCCCTCCACTTT
J gene: TRBJ1-1; clone size: NA; D gene: NA; V gene: TRBV12-5; CDR3 protein: CASGLGTFSEAFF; CDR3 DNA: TGTGCTAGTGGTTTGGGGACGTTTTCTGAAGCTTTCTTT
J gene: TRBJ2-3; clone size: NA; D gene: NA; V gene: TRBV11-3; CDR3 protein: CASSLGWGPNTSTDTQYF; CDR3 DNA: TGTGCCAGCAGCTTAGGTTGGGGACCCAACACTAGCACAGATACGCAGTATTTT
J gene: TRBJ1-6; clone size: NA; D gene: NA; V gene: TRBV3-1/TRBV3-2; CDR3 protein: CASSPEGGKNSPLHF; CDR3 DNA: TGTGCCAGCAGCCCAGAGGGGGGAAAGAATTCGCCCCTCCACTTT
J gene: TRBJ2-4; clone size: NA; D gene: NA; V gene: TRBV27; CDR3 protein: CASSSRAFKNIQYF; CDR3 DNA: TGTGCCAGCAGTTCCCGGGCCTTCAAAAACATTCAGTACTTC
J gene: TRBJ1-5; clone size: once; D gene: NA; V gene: TRBV30; CDR3 protein: CAWSRISNQPQHF; CDR3 DNA: TGTGCCTGGAGTAGAATCAGCAATCAGCCCCAGCATTTT
J gene: TRBJ1-1; clone size: NA; D gene: NA; V gene: TRBV6-5; CDR3 protein: CASSRRGRTEAFF; CDR3 DNA: TGTGCCAGCAGCCGAAGGGGGAGGACTGAAGCTTTCTTT
J gene: TRBJ1-1; clone size: NA; D gene: NA; V gene: TRBV7-9; CDR3 protein: CASSSQGNTEAFF; CDR3 DNA: TGTGCCAGCAGCTCACAGGGGAACACTGAAGCTTTCTTT
J gene: TRBJ2-7; clone size: NA; D gene: TRBD2; V gene: TRBV2; CDR3 protein: CASSLAGGFSYEQYF; CDR3 DNA: TGTGCCAGCAGTTTAGCGGGGGGCTTCTCCTACGAGCAGTACTTC
J gene: TRBJ2-5; clone size: NA; D gene: TRBD1; V gene: TRBV5-1; CDR3 protein: CASRPGTGGETQYF; CDR3 DNA: TGCGCCAGCAGACCCGGGACAGGTGGGGAGACCCAGTACTTC
J gene: TRBJ2-3; clone size: NA; D gene: TRBD2; V gene: TRBV10-3; CDR3 protein: CAISSGLAGGTDTQYF; CDR3 DNA: TGTGCCATCTCCTCTGGACTAGCGGGGGGAACAGATACGCAGTATTTT
J gene: TRBJ2-3; clone size: NA; D gene: NA; V gene: TRBV7-2; CDR3 protein: CASSSRGIESTDTQYF; CDR3 DNA: TGTGCCAGCAGCTCGAGGGGAATAGAAAGCACAGATACGCAGTATTTT
J gene: TRBJ1-6; clone size: NA; D gene: NA; V gene: TRBV6-5; CDR3 protein: CASSDSGVNPLHF; CDR3 DNA: TGTGCCAGCAGTGACTCGGGCGTGAACCCCCTCCACTTT
J gene: TRBJ2-1; clone size: NA; D gene: TRBD2; V gene: TRBV12-3/TRBV12-4; CDR3 protein: CASSGLAYNEQFF; CDR3 DNA: TGTGCCAGCAGTGGACTAGCTTACAATGAGCAGTTCTTC
J gene: TRBJ1-1; clone size: NA; D gene: NA; V gene: TRBV14; CDR3 protein: CASSQAGTKNTEAFF; CDR3 DNA: TGTGCCAGCAGCCAAGCCGGGACAAAGAACACTGAAGCTTTCTTT
J gene: TRBJ2-6; clone size: NA; D gene: NA; V gene: TRBV9; CDR3 protein: CASSEEVGSGANVLTF; CDR3 DNA: TGTGCCAGCAGCGAGGAGGTAGGATCTGGGGCCAACGTCCTGACTTTC
J gene: TRBJ2-7; clone size: NA; D gene: NA; V gene: TRBV7-2; CDR3 protein: CASRPGSLYEQYF; CDR3 DNA: TGTGCCAGCAGGCCCGGGAGCCTCTACGAGCAGTACTTC
J gene: TRBJ1-3; clone size: NA; D gene: NA; V gene: TRBV20-1; CDR3 protein: CSASYGFSGNTIYF; CDR3 DNA: TGCAGTGCTAGTTATGGATTCTCTGGAAACACCATATATTTT
J gene: TRBJ2-1; clone size: NA; D gene: NA; V gene: TRBV4-2; CDR3 protein: CASSQDLGPSSYNEQFF; CDR3 DNA: TGTGCCAGCAGCCAAGATTTGGGCCCGAGCTCCTACAATGAGCAGTTCTTC
J gene: TRBJ2-3; clone size: NA; D gene: NA; V gene: TRBV2; CDR3 protein: CASSEAERAFDTDTQYF; CDR3 DNA: TGTGCCAGCAGTGAGGCCGAGAGGGCGTTTGACACAGATACGCAGTATTTT
J gene: TRBJ2-3; clone size: NA; D gene: NA; V gene: TRBV19; CDR3 protein: CASSSKLRIDTQYF; CDR3 DNA: TGTGCCAGTAGTAGCAAACTCAGGATAGATACGCAGTATTTT
J gene: TRBJ1-4; clone size: NA; D gene: TRBD1; V gene: TRBV20-1; CDR3 protein: CSASHRTGGLEKLFF; CDR3 DNA: TGCAGTGCTAGTCACCGGACAGGGGGCCTTGAAAAACTGTTTTTT
J gene: TRBJ1-2; clone size: NA; D gene: NA; V gene: TRBV11-2; CDR3 protein: CASSPGQFYGYTF; CDR3 DNA: TGTGCCAGCAGCCCCGGACAGTTCTATGGCTACACCTTC
J gene: TRBJ1-2; clone size: once; D gene: NA; V gene: TRBV19; CDR3 protein: CASSTRADANYGYTF; CDR3 DNA: TGTGCCAGTAGTACCCGGGCGGACGCTAACTATGGCTACACCTTC
J gene: TRBJ1-6; clone size: few; D gene: NA; V gene: TRBV4-1; CDR3 protein: CASSQELQSGSPLHF; CDR3 DNA: TGCGCCAGCAGCCAAGAATTACAGTCTGGTTCACCCCTCCACTTT
J gene: TRBJ1-4; clone size: NA; D gene: NA; V gene: TRBV5-1; CDR3 protein: CASSPVATNEKLFF; CDR3 DNA: TGCGCCAGCAGCCCGGTTGCAACTAATGAAAAACTGTTTTTT
J gene: TRBJ2-7; clone size: NA; D gene: NA; V gene: TRBV12-3/TRBV12-4; CDR3 protein: CASTLPGSYEQYF; CDR3 DNA: TGTGCCAGCACCCTCCCGGGATCCTACGAGCAGTACTTC
J gene: TRBJ2-1; clone size: NA; D gene: TRBD1; V gene: TRBV19; CDR3 protein: CASSTYRGQDEQFF; CDR3 DNA: TGTGCCAGTAGCACCTACAGGGGTCAGGATGAGCAGTTCTTC
J gene: TRBJ2-7; clone size: NA; D gene: NA; V gene: TRBV6-5; CDR3 protein: CASTHHSSYEQYF; CDR3 DNA: TGTGCCAGCACTCACCATAGCTCCTACGAGCAGTACTTC
J gene: TRBJ1-2; clone size: NA; D gene: NA; V gene: TRBV7-8; CDR3 protein: CASSFLSTGFGYTF; CDR3 DNA: TGTGCCAGCAGCTTTCTTTCAACAGGGTTTGGCTACACCTTC
J gene: TRBJ2-1; clone size: NA; D gene: TRBD2; V gene: TRBV4-3; CDR3 protein: CASSPTSGGSYNEQFF; CDR3 DNA: TGCGCCAGCAGCCCGACTAGCGGGGGGTCATACAATGAGCAGTTCTTC
J gene: TRBJ2-1; clone size: NA; D gene: NA; V gene: TRBV27; CDR3 protein: CASRLTVSSYNEQFF; CDR3 DNA: TGTGCCAGCAGGCTGACTGTGAGCTCCTACAATGAGCAGTTCTTC
J gene: TRBJ2-2; clone size: once; D gene: NA; V gene: TRBV10-1; CDR3 protein: CASGPSYTGELFF; CDR3 DNA: TGCGCCAGCGGCCCATCTTACACCGGGGAGCTGTTTTTT
J gene: TRBJ2-2; clone size: NA; D gene: NA; V gene: TRBV4-1; CDR3 protein: CASSQVTQTGELFF; CDR3 DNA: TGCGCCAGCAGCCAAGTGACCCAAACCGGGGAGCTGTTTTTT
J gene: TRBJ1-1; clone size: NA; D gene: TRBD1; V gene: TRBV7-9; CDR3 protein: CASSPPTGVVTEAFF; CDR3 DNA: TGTGCCAGCAGCCCCCCGACAGGGGTTGTGACTGAAGCTTTCTTT
J gene: TRBJ1-2; clone size: few; D gene: NA; V gene: TRBV7-6; CDR3 protein: CASSLSSGVGYTF; CDR3 DNA: TGTGCCAGCAGCTTAAGTTCAGGGGTTGGCTACACCTTC
J gene: TRBJ2-1; clone size: NA; D gene: TRBD2; V gene: TRBV6-6; CDR3 protein: CASTAGGTRAYNEQFF; CDR3 DNA: TGTGCCAGCACTGCCGGAGGGACTAGGGCATACAATGAGCAGTTCTTC
J gene: TRBJ1-5; clone size: NA; D gene: NA; V gene: TRBV4-1; CDR3 protein: CASSQDRVSRTQPQHF; CDR3 DNA: TGCGCCAGCAGCCAAGATAGGGTCTCTAGGACCCAGCCCCAGCATTTT
J gene: TRBJ1-1; clone size: NA; D gene: NA; V gene: TRBV4-1; CDR3 protein: CASSPGTEEEAFF; CDR3 DNA: TGCGCCAGCAGCCCCGGGACGGAGGAGGAAGCTTTCTTT
J gene: TRBJ2-5; clone size: NA; D gene: NA; V gene: TRBV6-7; CDR3 protein: CASSYLSRQGGETQYF; CDR3 DNA: TGTGCCAGCAGTTACCTTTCCCGACAGGGAGGTGAGACCCAGTACTTC
J gene: TRBJ2-7; clone size: once; D gene: NA; V gene: TRBV13; CDR3 protein: CASSPNGGEQYF; CDR3 DNA: TGTGCCAGCAGCCCTAACGGGGGTGAGCAGTACTTC
J gene: TRBJ2-5; clone size: NA; D gene: TRBD1; V gene: TRBV6-5; CDR3 protein: CASSPTAGTGETQYF; CDR3 DNA: TGTGCCAGCAGCCCCACTGCCGGGACAGGAGAGACCCAGTACTTC
J gene: TRBJ2-2; clone size: NA; D gene: TRBD2; V gene: TRBV4-1; CDR3 protein: CASSRPGLAAGELFF; CDR3 DNA: TGCGCCAGCAGCCGTCCTGGACTAGCCGCCGGGGAGCTGTTTTTT
J gene: TRBJ2-5; clone size: NA; D gene: NA; V gene: TRBV5-1; CDR3 protein: CASSLAPTAKETQYF; CDR3 DNA: TGCGCCAGCAGCTTGGCCCCGACCGCCAAAGAGACCCAGTACTTC
J gene: TRBJ1-6; clone size: NA; D gene: TRBD1; V gene: TRBV6-1; CDR3 protein: CASSELAGGDYYNSPLHF; CDR3 DNA: TGTGCCAGCAGTGAATTGGCAGGGGGTGATTACTATAATTCACCCCTCCACTTT
J gene: TRBJ1-5; clone size: NA; D gene: NA; V gene: TRBV18; CDR3 protein: CASSPSPGGGNQPQHF; CDR3 DNA: TGTGCCAGCTCACCATCTCCAGGTGGCGGCAATCAGCCCCAGCATTTT